The 21 T cell receptor beta chains presented below share a single source sample, sequenced in a study of CD8+CD57+ T cells in acquired aplastic anemia. All sequencing subjects had displayed CD8+CD57+ cell expansion on flow cytometry. The TCR beta profiling, which covered VDJ combination and CDR3 sequence, was carried out using genomic DNA as the template. TCRdb ran MiXCR on the reads and lists one entry per CDR3 protein. This sample has more than 150,000 distinct CDR3 sequences; less than 60% occur once, and the top ten carry roughly 3.2%. Sequencing was carried out using sorted CD4+, CD8+, or CD8+CD57+ T cells (not recorded which) from PBMCs. The origin of the receptors is a human donor with aplastic anemia.

The chain couples TRBV19 to TRBJ1-3, with 8 bases fitting TRBD1. The trim removed 6 bases at V and 0 bases at J, leaving 7 bases unmatched. The CDR3 is made up of 16 amino acids. The germline V gene encodes CDR1 LNHDA and CDR2 SQIVND (reference sequence). The chain's CDR3 is CASSPPGQVSGNTIYF. The CDR3 DNA reads as TGTGCCAGTAGCCCTCCGGGACAGGTCTCTGGAAACACCATATATTTT. Full variable domain (missing parts from reference TRBV19 and TRBJ1-3): DGGITQSPKYLFRKEGQNVTLSCEQNLNHDAMYWYRQDPGQGLRLIYYSQIVNDFQKGDIAEGYSVSREKKESFPLTVTSAQKNPTAFYLCASSPPGQVSGNTIYFGEGSWLTVV.

Judged by abundance, this clonotype is medium-sized (0.01 to 0.1%). The chain is built from TRBV10-3 and TRBJ2-7; TRBD1 is a possible D gene (5 bases). Germline-derived CDR1 and CDR2 are ENHRY and SYGVKD. V dropped 6 bases and J dropped 3 bases, with 6 bases sitting between them. This CDR3 has 11 residues. CDR3 in DNA: TGTGCCATCAGCAGGGACTACGAGCAGTACTTC. This gives the protein CAISRDYEQYF.

V usage is TRBV12-3 or TRBV12-4 and J usage is TRBJ2-3; 13 nucleotides match TRBD2. V was pared by 8 bases and J by 3 bases, with 2 bases of the junction left unmatched. This CDR3 region has 14 residues. CDR3 amino acids: CASQTSGRTDTQYF. CDR3 sequence (DNA): TGTGCCAGCCAGACTAGCGGGAGGACAGATACGCAGTATTTT.

V is TRBV24-1 and J is TRBJ1-5, with TRBD1 matching 7 bases. V lost 2 bases and J lost 5; bases outside the gene matches: 5. The CDR3 runs 15 residues. Germline CDR1 reads KGHDR; CDR2 reads SFDVKD. The CDR3 is CATSDSTGSDQPQHF. The CDR3 nucleotides are TGTGCCACCAGTGATTCGACAGGGTCAGATCAGCCCCAGCATTTT.

In this sample, this clonotype turned up many times. The gene calls are TRBV27 and TRBJ2-7; 11 bases are a match to TRBD1. The V segment lost 4 bases and the J segment 9 bases; nucleotides outside the gene matches: 11. There are 15 residues in the CDR3. Germline V gives CDR1 MNHEY, CDR2 SMNVEV (reference sequence). Here the CDR3 reads CASSSQDRGPLRQYF. The CDR3 DNA follows: TGTGCCAGCAGTTCTCAGGACAGGGGGCCTCTAAGGCAGTACTTC.

This clonotype has more than one count but fewer than ten. The CDR3 loop reads CAIGLGISREQYF. The CDR3 DNA sequence: TGTGCCATCGGACTCGGTATTTCACGCGAGCAGTACTTC. The chain employs TRBV15 and TRBJ2-7; maybe TRBD2 (5 bases). The V and J ends lost 10 bases and 6 bases respectively, with 19 bases between them. CDR3 size: 13 residues. The germline CDR1 and CDR2 sequences are LNHNV and YYDKDF (reference sequence).

As for this clonotype: At one boundary the junction diverges from the germline segment, which might be a read error. V is TRBV10-3 and J is TRBJ2-5, with D perhaps TRBD1 (6 bases). Germline CDR1 reads ENHRY; CDR2 reads SYGVKD. The CDR3 totals 12 residues. This chain's CDR3 is CASSDRQNTQYF. The CDR3 DNA reads TGTGCCAGCAGTGACAGGCAAAACACCCAGTACTTC.

This clonotype was seen a handful of times. J is TRBJ1-2 and V is TRBV5-8, with 8 bases lining up with TRBD1. The CDR3 runs to 13 residues. CDR1 is SGHTS and CDR2 is YDEGEE in the germline V gene. V gave up 2 bases and J gave up 9 bases; unmatched junction bases: 6. The CDR3 sequence is CASSLQGGYSYTF. The CDR3 region has the DNA TGTGCCAGCAGCTTACAGGGGGGATATAGCTACACCTTC.

The chain employs TRBV24-1 and TRBJ1-2, with no clear D. CDR1 is KGHDR, CDR2 SFDVKD, per germline. The CDR3 is made up of 16 amino acids. V lost 4 bases and J 5 bases, leaving 19 bases between the germline ends. This CDR3 reads CATSDSSVLNLYGYTF. The CDR3 DNA is TGTGCCACCAGTGACTCTTCGGTCTTGAACCTTTATGGCTACACCTTC.

The rearrangement links TRBV2 to TRBJ2-1; 13 bases agree with TRBD2. Germline lookup yields CDR1 SNHLY and CDR2 FYNNEI. The CDR3 has 14 amino acids. V lost 6 bases, J lost 6 bases, and 2 bases stayed unmatched. The CDR3 coding sequence is TGTGCCAGCAGAGGGACTAGCGGGGTCAATGAGCAGTTCTTC. Amino acid sequence: CASRGTSGVNEQFF.

In this sample, this clonotype turned up a few times. This chain joins TRBV29-1 and TRBJ2-7; tentative D call: TRBD2 (7 bases). The CDR3 runs 16 residues. V was clipped by 6 bases and J by 1 base, with 22 bases between them. In germline, CDR1 is SQVTM, CDR2 ANQGSEA. The CDR3 coding sequence is TGCAGCGTGGAGGTCGGGAGGACAGATAGATCCTACGAGCAGTACTTC. It encodes CSVEVGRTDRSYEQYF.

This chain links TRBV7-6 with TRBJ2-5, with 13 bases matching TRBD2. Germline V CDR1 and CDR2: SGHVS, FNYEAQ. Trimming at V came to 1 base and at J to 0 bases, leaving 5 bases not matched to a gene. The CDR3 sequence is 18 residues long. This CDR3 reads CASSLVGTSGAYQETQYF. DNA of the CDR3: TGTGCCAGCAGCTTAGTTGGGACTAGCGGGGCGTACCAAGAGACCCAGTACTTC. Combining the CDR3 with reference TRBV7-6 and TRBJ2-5 gives the whole variable domain GAGVSQSPRYKVTKRGQDVALRCDPISGHVSLYWYRQALGQGPEFLTYFNYEAQQDKSGLPNDRFSAERPEGSISTLTIQRTEQRDSAMYRCASSLVGTSGAYQETQYFGPGTRLLVL.

The rearrangement uses TRBV6-2 or TRBV6-3 and TRBJ1-6; D not resolved. V dropped 5 bases and J dropped 3 bases, with 5 bases sitting between them. This CDR3 region has 13 residues. CDR1 and CDR2 from the germline V gene are MNHEY and SVGEGT. The CDR3 DNA sequence: TGTGCCAGCAGTGGAATCTATAATTCACCCCTCCACTTT. This gives the protein CASSGIYNSPLHF.

At least ten counts were recorded for this clonotype. The gene calls are TRBV15 and TRBJ1-2; 7 positions match TRBD1. There are 16 residues in the CDR3. V was pared by 4 bases and J by 8 bases, with 16 bases of the junction left unmatched. The germline V gene has CDR1 LNHNV and CDR2 YYDKDF (reference sequence). The CDR3 region is CATSKRGSIQGTGYTF. The DNA of the CDR3 is TGTGCCACCAGCAAGAGGGGGTCAATACAGGGGACGGGCTACACCTTC.

This clonotype was counted only a few times. The CDR3 protein is CASSHSSGELFF. In DNA, the CDR3 is TGTGCCAGCAGCCATAGTTCCGGGGAGCTGTTTTTT. V is TRBV9 and J is TRBJ2-2; no clear D. The CDR3 length is 12 residues. Deletions cut 4 bases from V and 6 bases from J, with 7 bases between. CDR1 is SGDLS and CDR2 is YYNGEE in the germline V gene.

This clonotype came up a few times. The chain couples TRBV27 to TRBJ2-1; TRBD2 agrees at 9 bases. In germline, CDR1 is MNHEY, CDR2 SMNVEV (reference sequence). CDR3 length: 14 residues. The V segment lost 3 bases and the J segment 9 bases; nucleotides outside the gene matches: 6. The CDR3 protein is CASSLGGGAFEQFF. The CDR3 DNA reads TGTGCCAGCAGTTTGGGCGGGGGGGCGTTTGAGCAGTTCTTC.

V is TRBV7-9 and J is TRBJ1-2; no definite D call. V lost 1 base and J lost 2, with 8 bases in between. Germline V lookup: CDR1 SEHNR, CDR2 FQNEAQ (reference sequence). The CDR3 runs 14 residues. CDR3 DNA: TGTGCCAGCAGCTTAGTTTGGGAGAACTATGGCTACACCTTC. Encoded protein: CASSLVWENYGYTF.

This clonotype was observed at least ten times. This chain connects TRBV4-3 to TRBJ2-1, with TRBD2 identical over 7 bases. Germline V gene lookup returns CDR1 LGHNA and CDR2 YSLEER. The CDR3 totals 15 residues. The J segment lost 5 bases and the V segment lost 1 base, leaving 5 bases of the junction unmatched. CDR3 bases: TGCGCCAGCAGCCAAGGGGGTAGCGGGCACAATGAGCAGTTCTTC. It is translated as CASSQGGSGHNEQFF.

Details on this clonotype: This may be a read error: a much more frequent sequence differs by one nucleotide. CDR3 region: CASSKGTEAFF. In DNA form, the CDR3 reads TGTGCCAGCAGCAAGGGCACTGAAGCTTTCTTT. This rearrangement joins TRBV3-1 to TRBJ1-1; no clear D gene. This CDR3 has 11 residues. V shed 5 bases and J shed 4 bases, with 5 bases lying between them. The germline V gene has CDR1 LGHDT and CDR2 YNNKEL (reference sequence).

A word on this clonotype: At one end, the junction sequence differs from germline, possibly due to a read error. CDR3 residues: CASRGEPNTEASF. In DNA form, the CDR3 reads TGTGCCAGCAGAGGGGAACCTAACACTGAAGCTTCCTTT. The V call is TRBV2, the J call TRBJ1-1, with a weak D call TRBD1 (5 bases). Germline CDR1 and CDR2: SNHLY and FYNNEI. This CDR3 region has 13 residues.

The V and J genes are TRBV9 and TRBJ2-1, with 15 bases fitting TRBD2. The CDR3 runs to 17 residues. After removal of 3 bases from V and 8 bases from J, the junction contained 9 bases not matched to a gene. Germline V lookup: CDR1 SGDLS, CDR2 YYNGEE. The CDR3 DNA is TGTGCCAGCAGCGAGGGACTAGCGGGGGGAGGTGTGGATGAGCAGTTCTTC. It is translated as CASSEGLAGGGVDEQFF.